One TCR beta chain is described in this entry. Antigen unknown. A single record per CDR3 protein comes from TCRdb applying MiXCR to the reads. The data contain 200,000 to 250,000 distinct CDR3 sequences, about 38% of them singletons. CDR3 length: 12 residues. Germline V gene lookup returns CDR1 LGHNT and CDR2 FRNRAP. With 6 bases removed from V and 7 bases from J, the gap between germline ends came to 12 bases. This record comes from a study of T cell repertoires in cytomegalovirus infection. Study-level information: Well-studied HLA-B-restricted epitopes and recently identified HLA-C-restricted epitopes of CMV were both used in the study. Overall study findings and caveats: Frequencies of public TCR beta families were cumulated, and this identified carriers of CMV plus the relevant HLA. The ex vivo response was dominated by HLA-C-restricted CMV-specific TCR beta clonotypes.

This chain connects TRBV12-5 to TRBJ1-1, with a tentative D call TRBD1 (5 bases). Specimen: CD8+ T cells from cultured PBMCs, collected from culture after CMV antigen stimulation. This TCR came from a human donor in good health (CMV status not recorded). Some clones in this sample may be carry-over from other donors' samples. The CDR3 DNA reads as TGTGCTAGTGGCCACGGGACGGGTGAAGCTTTCTTT. This gives the protein CASGHGTGEAFF.